These T cell receptor beta chains were read from a single sample in a study of breast tumors, draining lymph nodes, adjacent tissues. One entry per CDR3 protein, called by TCRdb with MiXCR from the multiplex PCR reads. The sample lists 20,000 to 25,000 distinct CDR3 sequences, roughly 50% occurring once. Input material: breast tumor tissue. These receptors all come from a female donor with breast cancer. Some clones in this sample may be carry-over from other donors' samples. Each CDR3 is given with its conserved first and last residue. Rows give clone size only sometimes, using once, few, many, or a class for an expanded clone.

V: TRBV6-1
J: TRBJ2-1
size: once
CDR3: CASSDWGLAGGGEQFF

V: TRBV7-2
J: TRBJ2-1
size: medium-sized
CDR3: CASSFPRDEQFF

V: TRBV5-4
J: TRBJ2-3
size: NA
CDR3: CASSLIGSYDTQCF

V: TRBV20-1
J: TRBJ2-7
size: few
CDR3: CSAPLAGGVYEQYF

V: TRBV19
J: TRBJ2-3
size: many
CDR3: CASRLNLAGGVDTQYF

V: TRBV20-1
J: TRBJ2-1
size: NA
CDR3: CSAPPSGRSSYNEQFF

V: TRBV10-3
J: TRBJ2-7
size: many
CDR3: CAISESSLGLAGGPYEQYF

V: TRBV20-1
J: TRBJ2-3
size: NA
CDR3: CSARGETSGSADTQYF

V: TRBV29-1
J: TRBJ2-7
size: NA
CDR3: CSVEDRLAGYYEQYF

V: TRBV11-2
J: TRBJ1-1
size: NA
CDR3: CASSFRTEPQAFF

V: TRBV10-1
J: TRBJ1-2
size: NA
CDR3: CASSGTSGSYTF

V: TRBV4-2
J: TRBJ2-7
size: NA
CDR3: CASSQDGTSGSSYEQYF

V: TRBV12-3/TRBV12-4
J: TRBJ2-1
size: many
CDR3: CASSFRVSNEQFF

V: TRBV7-2
J: TRBJ2-1
size: many
CDR3: CASSLDRGRVQFF